The 13 T cell receptor beta chains below all came from one sample that was sequenced in a study of T cell repertoires in cytomegalovirus infection. TCRdb re-derived calls from the reads in MiXCR, one entry per CDR3 protein. The table has 230,000 or so distinct CDR3 sequences, 15% to 20% seen once. The sequenced sample consisted of CD8+ T cells from PBMCs. These receptors originate from a human donor in good health (CMV status not recorded). Some clones in this sample may be carry-over from other donors' samples.

This clonotype showed up many times. The CDR3 DNA reads TGTGCCAGCAGTAATCCAGAAAAACTGTTTTTT. Its translation is CASSNPEKLFF. The chain carries TRBV6-1 and TRBJ1-4; D uncertain. The V gene lost 5 bases and the J gene lost 8 bases, with 6 bases spanning the gap. This CDR3 contains 11 residues. Germline CDR1 reads MNHNS; CDR2 reads SASEGT.

V is TRBV10-3 and J is TRBJ2-1, with 8 nucleotides matching TRBD2. This CDR3 comprises 17 residues. V dropped 1 base and J dropped 4; count of bases not matched to a gene: 9. CDR1 is ENHRY and CDR2 is SYGVKD in the germline V gene. As DNA, the CDR3 is TGTGCCATCAGTGAGTTCGAAGCGGGGGCCCCGTACAATGAGCAGTTCTTC. As protein: CAISEFEAGAPYNEQFF.

This clonotype has more than one count but fewer than ten. V usage is TRBV15 and J usage is TRBJ1-6, with D possibly TRBD1 on 5 matching bases. The V gene lost 0 bases and the J gene lost 10 bases, with 16 bases spanning the gap. This CDR3 contains 16 residues. CDR1 and CDR2 from the germline V gene are LNHNV and YYDKDF (reference sequence). CDR3 in amino acids: CATSREGSGLLSPLHF. The CDR3 nucleotides read TGTGCCACCAGCAGAGAGGGTTCAGGGTTGTTATCACCCCTCCACTTT.

This clonotype was seen a few times. The rearrangement uses TRBV5-6 and TRBJ1-2, with D tentatively TRBD1 (5 bases). The CDR3 loop spans 13 amino acids. The V gene lost 6 bases and the J gene lost 5 bases, with 14 bases spanning the gap. Germline CDR1 and CDR2: SGHDT and YYEEEE. CDR3 coding DNA: TGTGCCAGCACCCCGGGGCTCTTTTATGGCTACACCTTC. Translated, it gives CASTPGLFYGYTF.

The chain employs TRBV7-9 and TRBJ2-1; TRBD1 matches at 8 bases. The V and J ends lost 1 base and 7 bases, in that order; junction bases with no gene match: 6. This CDR3 is 15 amino acids long. Germline values: CDR1 SEHNR, CDR2 FQNEAQ (reference sequence). DNA for the CDR3: TGTGCCAGCAGCTTAGGAGGCCAGGGGGCGAATGAGCAGTTCTTC. Its translation: CASSLGGQGANEQFF.

This clonotype was seen many times. The chain combines TRBV15 with TRBJ2-1, with 9 bases fitting TRBD2. The germline CDR1 and CDR2 sequences are LNHNV and YYDKDF (reference sequence). This CDR3 has 20 amino acids. With V trimmed by 0 bases and J by 0 bases, 12 bases remained unmatched. The CDR3 nucleotides are TGTGCCACCAGCAGAGAGTGGGGGCACGCGGGGGGGAGCTCCTACAATGAGCAGTTCTTC. Its translation is CATSREWGHAGGSSYNEQFF.

The chain employs TRBV4-3 and TRBJ2-1; a possible D gene is TRBD1 (6 bases). Germline V lookup: CDR1 LGHNA, CDR2 YSLEER. The CDR3 runs 15 residues. The V gene lost 4 bases and the J gene lost 7 bases, with 17 bases spanning the gap. CDR3 region: CASSPSGADGNEQFF. In DNA, the CDR3 is TGCGCCAGCAGCCCCTCAGGGGCGGATGGGAATGAGCAGTTCTTC.

This clonotype was seen many times. V gene TRBV7-8 combines with J gene TRBJ2-6; 11 positions agree with TRBD2. Germline CDR1 is SGHVS and CDR2 is FQNEAQ. CDR3 length: 19 residues. V lost 7 bases and J lost 5; bases outside the gene matches: 16. The CDR3 DNA sequence: TGTGCCAGCAACCTTGGGACTAGCGGACCACTGGGGTGGGCCAACGTCCTGACTTTC. Translated: CASNLGTSGPLGWANVLTF.

This clonotype has at least ten counts. The chain joins TRBV7-2 to TRBJ1-1; D call uncertain. The germline V gene encodes CDR1 SGHTA and CDR2 FQGNSA. V was shortened by 0 bases and J by 1 base, with 15 bases between the two germline ends. There are 17 residues in the CDR3. CDR3 nucleotides: TGTGCCAGCAGCTTAGCGGAGGGAGGGATAAAGAACACTGAAGCTTTCTTT. The encoded protein is CASSLAEGGIKNTEAFF.

This chain joins TRBV10-3 and TRBJ2-5; possibly TRBD1 for D (5 bases). Trimming stripped 4 bases from V and 3 bases from J, with 12 bases between. Germline CDR1 and CDR2: ENHRY and SYGVKD. There are 14 residues in the CDR3. The CDR3 loop is CAISGGGREETQYF. The CDR3 DNA reads TGTGCCATCAGTGGGGGCGGCCGTGAAGAGACCCAGTACTTC.

This clonotype was found a few times. This sequence joins TRBV11-1 and TRBJ2-3; 11 bases fit TRBD2. J was trimmed by 4 bases and V by 2 bases; bases with no gene match: 5. Per germline, CDR1 SGHAT and CDR2 FQDESV (reference sequence). This CDR3 is built from 16 residues. The CDR3 sequence: CASSLISSGGSDTQYF. DNA of the CDR3: TGTGCCAGCAGCTTAATATCTAGCGGGGGGTCAGATACGCAGTATTTT.

This clonotype was seen many times. The J gene is TRBJ1-1, the V gene TRBV12-3 or TRBV12-4; 7 bases agree with TRBD1. Germline trimming cut 5 bases from V and 5 bases from J; bases unmatched to any gene: 5. CDR3 size: 13 residues. CDR3 nucleotides: TGTGCCAGCAGTCTGACAGGGTTTACTGAAGCTTTCTTT. It encodes CASSLTGFTEAFF.

This clonotype was counted only a few times. This chain uses TRBV28 with TRBJ2-7; no clear D. The V gene lost 3 bases and the J gene lost 0 bases, with 9 bases spanning the gap. The CDR3 totals 14 residues. CDR1 MDHEN and CDR2 SYDVKM come from the germline V gene. CDR3 sequence reads: CASSLELGSYEQYF. CDR3 bases: TGTGCCAGCAGTTTGGAGTTAGGCTCCTACGAGCAGTACTTC.